A single sample gave rise to the 8 T cell receptor beta chains below, sequenced in a study of beta chain bispecific antibodies for T cell cancers. TCRdb analysed the 5' RACE reads with MiXCR anew, one entry per CDR3 protein. The table shows thousands of distinct CDR3 sequences, with around 2.3% occurring only once. T cells were expanded from blood mononuclear cells for three to four days with anti-CD3 OKT3 or CD3/CD28 beads. Study outcomes and limitations: In these mixed samples, most targeted TRBV reads derived from the leukemia cell line.

Their specific antigens are unknown. This specimen consisted of T cells from a healthy donor cultured with Jurkat leukemia cells, obtained from a culture containing an anti-CD19 bispecific antibody. These receptors all come from a human donor in good health. Some clones in this sample may be carry-over from other donors' samples.

There are many counts of this clonotype. The chain recombines TRBV6-5 with TRBJ2-7; D remains unclear. The CDR3 consists of 12 residues. V was trimmed by 4 bases and J by 2 bases, leaving 6 bases between them. The germline gives CDR1 MNHEY, CDR2 SVGAGI. The CDR3 spells CASSLGTYEQYF. The DNA for the CDR3 is TGTGCCAGCAGTTTGGGAACCTACGAGCAGTACTTC.

In its sample, this clonotype was seen many times. The rearrangement links TRBV6-5 to TRBJ1-2; 7 bases match TRBD1. Germline-derived CDR1 and CDR2 are MNHEY and SVGAGI. Trimming took 8 bases from V and 2 from J; bases not matched to a gene: 11. The CDR3 totals 15 residues. This CDR3 reads CASLRWTGLNYGYTF. In DNA form, the CDR3 reads TGTGCCAGCCTCAGATGGACAGGCCTCAACTATGGCTACACCTTC.

There are many counts of this clonotype. This chain uses TRBV2 with TRBJ2-7; possibly TRBD1 for D (6 bases). There are 12 residues in the CDR3. CDR1 is SNHLY and CDR2 is FYNNEI in the germline V gene. Trimming shortened V by 9 bases and J by 2 bases, and 11 bases separated the two germline ends. CDR3 sequence (DNA): TGTGCCAGTGGACAGCAAGCCTACGAGCAGTACTTC. It specifies CASGQQAYEQYF.

In its sample, this clonotype was seen many times. The chain uses TRBV5-1 and TRBJ2-5; a weak D match, TRBD1 (5 bases). The CDR3 sequence is 13 residues long. Germline V CDR1 and CDR2: SGHRS, YFSETQ. V was trimmed by 4 bases and J by 0 bases, leaving 7 bases between them. CDR3 sequence: CASSKGDQETQYF. CDR3 DNA: TGCGCCAGCAGCAAAGGGGACCAAGAGACCCAGTACTTC.

This clonotype was observed at least ten times. The V and J genes are TRBV27 and TRBJ2-1, with 8 bases aligning to TRBD2. CDR3 size: 15 residues. The germline gives CDR1 MNHEY, CDR2 SMNVEV (reference sequence). The trim removed 5 bases at V and 3 bases at J, leaving 6 bases unmatched. As DNA, the CDR3 is TGTGCCAGCAGTCCGAGGAGCGGGGGCTACAATGAGCAGTTCTTC. Amino acid sequence: CASSPRSGGYNEQFF.

Ten or more counts support this clonotype. V is TRBV7-3 and J is TRBJ2-1, with unresolved D. From germline, CDR1 is SGHTA and CDR2 FQGTGA. The V and J ends lost 2 bases and 4 bases respectively, with 6 bases between them. The CDR3 loop spans 13 amino acids. The CDR3 region is CASSLDFYNEQFF. The CDR3 coding sequence is TGTGCCAGCAGCTTAGACTTTTACAATGAGCAGTTCTTC.

This clonotype appeared many times. The chain is built from TRBV5-1 and TRBJ2-7, with TRBD1 identical over 7 bases. There are 13 residues in the CDR3. Germline loops: CDR1 SGHRS, CDR2 YFSETQ. Germline trimming cut 4 bases from V and 2 bases from J; bases unmatched to any gene: 3. CDR3 amino acids: CASSRDSPYEQYF. The CDR3 bases are TGCGCCAGCAGCCGGGACAGCCCCTACGAGCAGTACTTC.

This clonotype was detected ten times or more. The genes are TRBV11-2 and TRBJ1-2; no clear D gene. Germline V lookup: CDR1 SGHAT, CDR2 FQNNGV. The V end lost 1 base, the J end lost 4 bases, and 7 bases lay between the germline ends. The CDR3 has 13 amino acids. CDR3 residues: CASSLGTSYGYTF. CDR3 nucleotides: TGTGCCAGCAGCTTAGGGACTTCCTATGGCTACACCTTC.